The table lists the clone carrying this TCR beta chain with a count of one. Its matching antigen is unknown. This sample was included in a study of T cell responses to AZD1222 COVID-19 vaccine. Study-wide results and limits: There were mostly white British donors and more females than males, and clonal diversity was possibly underestimated. Spike-specific TCR breadth rose after two AZD1222 doses, and depth rose as well. Just six people given AZD1222 tested seropositive at baseline.

Unmatched junction bases numbered 3, after V lost 0 bases and J lost 6 bases. The CDR3 is 14 residues long. Germline V lookup: CDR1 MGHRA, CDR2 YSYEKL. Libraries were prepared by immunoSEQ multiplex PCR; TCRdb keeps only in-frame clonotypes and omits some of them. The sample lists tens of thousands of clones; 80% to 90% were seen once. The TCR comes from an adult who received the AZD1222 COVID-19 vaccine. Sequencing was performed on peripheral blood, taken 28 days after the second AZD1222 dose. The chain has TRBV4-1 and TRBJ2-3, with TRBD2 matching 7 bases. Here the CDR3 reads CASSQDRLADTQYF. The DNA of the CDR3 is TGCGCCAGCAGCCAAGACCGACTAGCTGATACGCAGTATTTT.